What follows describes a single TCR beta chain. Its antigen is as yet unknown. The data originate from a study of T cell responses to AZD1222 COVID-19 vaccine. V was clipped by 4 bases and J by 3 bases, with 4 bases between them. CDR3 size: 11 residues. Germline-derived CDR1 and CDR2 are MNHEY and SVGEGT. Libraries were prepared by immunoSEQ multiplex PCR; TCRdb keeps only in-frame clonotypes and omits some of them. The sample lists 80,000 to 95,000 clones, 88% occurring once. Study-level results: No day 14 peak samples; only post-peak repertoires were characterized. Spike-spanning, vaccine-associated CD4 TCRs were dominant at 160-218 and 743-854.

The receptor's source is an adult in good health. The specimen comprised peripheral blood, sampled on day 0 of MenACWY control vaccination. V and J are TRBV6-2 or TRBV6-3 and TRBJ2-7; D remains unclear. This chain's CDR3 is CASSLGYEQYF. The CDR3 DNA reads as TGTGCCAGCAGTTTGGGCTACGAGCAGTACTTC.